These 5 T cell receptor beta chains came from one sample sequenced in a study of blood T cell repertoires in COVID-19. TCRdb keeps only in-frame clones here, not all; method: immunoSEQ multiplex PCR. The sample records tens of thousands of clones, roughly nine tenths being singletons. Sequenced material: peripheral blood. The receptors were gathered from an elderly man in a cohort sampled during active COVID-19.

V is TRBV11-1 and J is TRBJ2-1, with D perhaps TRBD2 (6 bases). The CDR3 spans 15 residues. Germline lookup yields CDR1 SGHAT and CDR2 FQDESV (reference sequence). V lost 5 bases to trimming and J lost 3 bases, with 14 bases between them. CDR3 sequence: CASSQPGLGYNEQFF. As DNA, the CDR3 is TGTGCCAGCAGCCAACCGGGACTGGGCTACAATGAGCAGTTCTTC.

The J gene is TRBJ2-2, the V gene TRBV18; no reliable D call. CDR3 length equals 14 residues. With 5 bases removed from V and 1 base from J, the gap between germline ends came to 8 bases. The germline V gene has CDR1 KGHSH and CDR2 LQKENI. Here the CDR3 reads CASSEFRNTGELFF. Written as DNA, the CDR3 is TGTGCCAGCTCAGAATTCAGGAACACCGGGGAGCTGTTTTTT.

CDR3 in amino acids: CATSRDDGPGISYEQYF. The CDR3 nucleotides are TGTGCCACCAGCAGAGATGATGGGCCAGGGATCTCCTACGAGCAGTACTTC. The gene calls are TRBV15 and TRBJ2-7, with D possibly matching TRBD1 (5 bases). The CDR3 consists of 17 residues. V was pared by 0 bases and J by 0 bases, with 15 bases between. The germline CDR1 and CDR2 sequences are LNHNV and YYDKDF (reference sequence).

The genes are TRBV9 and TRBJ2-7; 8 nucleotides agree with TRBD2. CDR3 length: 15 residues. Germline V gives CDR1 SGDLS, CDR2 YYNGEE. V lost 3 bases to trimming and J lost 5 bases; unmatched junction nucleotides: 10. CDR3: CASSAGTRKFHEQYF. The CDR3 nucleotides read TGTGCCAGCAGCGCCGGGACTAGGAAGTTCCACGAGCAGTACTTC.

The chain recombines TRBV27 with TRBJ1-5; 9 bases agree with TRBD1. CDR1 MNHEY and CDR2 SMNVEV come from the germline V gene (reference sequence). This CDR3 comprises 16 residues. With 0 bases clipped from V and 5 bases from J, the junction kept 5 bases outside the gene matches. The CDR3 loop reads CASSLSGTGRHQPQHF. The DNA of the CDR3 is TGTGCCAGCAGTTTATCAGGGACAGGGCGACATCAGCCCCAGCATTTT.